These 30 T cell receptor beta chains share one sample of origin, sequenced in a study of cytomegalovirus exposure and HLA in healthy donors. The PCR contained 60 Vbeta and 13 Jbeta primers. TCRdb's table, derived via immunoSEQ multiplex PCR, lists solely in-frame clones and lacks some. The repertoire includes 140,000 to 150,000 clones, about 10% of them detected once, and 1.8% sits in the top ten. Sequencing was carried out using PBMCs. Receptor source: a man aged 45 to 65 in good health and CMV-seronegative.

On this clone itself: At one boundary the junction diverges from the germline segment, which might be a read error. V and J are TRBV10-3 and TRBJ1-1, with D unresolved. Germline loops: CDR1 ENHRY, CDR2 SYGVKD. This CDR3 is built from 12 residues. CDR3 amino acids: CAVSPGNTEAFF. DNA for the CDR3: TGTGCCGTCAGTCCAGGTAACACTGAAGCTTTCTTT.

The genes are TRBV13 and TRBJ1-6, with 9 bases matching TRBD1. Germline trimming cut 3 bases from V and 7 bases from J; bases unmatched to any gene: 1. The CDR3 extends over 14 amino acids. The germline V gene encodes CDR1 PRHDT and CDR2 FYEKMQ (reference sequence). Here the CDR3 DNA reads TGTGCCAGCAGCTTTGACAGGGGGAATTCACCCCTCCACTTT. Residues: CASSFDRGNSPLHF.

This clone was counted between two and nine times. This chain joins TRBV29-1 and TRBJ2-5; 7 bases fit TRBD1. The length of the CDR3 is 12 residues. V lost 8 bases and J lost 2; bases outside the gene matches: 5. Germline values: CDR1 SQVTM, CDR2 ANQGSEA. The CDR3 is CSSGTDQETQYF. The CDR3 nucleotides read TGCAGCTCTGGGACAGATCAAGAGACCCAGTACTTC.

The chain employs TRBV10-3 and TRBJ1-5; D is ambiguous. Per germline, CDR1 ENHRY and CDR2 SYGVKD. Trimming shortened V by 2 bases and J by 5 bases, and 16 bases separated the two germline ends. This CDR3 spans 16 amino acids. The CDR3 region is CAISETKTGGDQPQHF. CDR3 coding DNA: TGTGCCATCAGTGAGACAAAGACGGGAGGTGATCAGCCCCAGCATTTT.

This clone showed up just a few times. The gene calls are TRBV19 and TRBJ2-5; D perhaps matches TRBD2 (5 bases). Germline CDR1 reads LNHDA; CDR2 reads SQIVND (reference sequence). V was shortened by 7 bases and J by 1 base, with 13 bases between the two germline ends. The CDR3 spans 14 residues. The chain's CDR3 is CASNFGGLQETQYF. The CDR3 DNA sequence: TGTGCCAGTAATTTCGGCGGGCTCCAAGAGACCCAGTACTTC.

This chain uses TRBV7-3 with TRBJ2-1; 7 bases match TRBD2. Germline values: CDR1 SGHTA, CDR2 FQGTGA. CDR3 length: 15 residues. V trimming: 0 bases; J trimming: 7 bases; junction bases outside the gene matches: 6. The CDR3 sequence is CASSLTAGERNEQFF. The CDR3 coding sequence is TGTGCCAGCAGCTTAACGGCGGGGGAACGGAATGAGCAGTTCTTC.

The chain carries TRBV6-5 and TRBJ2-7; 7 nucleotides agree with TRBD1. J gave up 0 bases and V 4 bases, and 6 bases lay outside the gene matches. This CDR3 contains 15 residues. Germline CDR1 reads MNHEY; CDR2 reads SVGAGI. CDR3 DNA sequence: TGTGCCAGCAGTTCCGGGACAGCCCGCTCCTACGAGCAGTACTTC. Amino acid sequence: CASSSGTARSYEQYF.

This clone was counted only a few times. V and J are TRBV7-9 and TRBJ1-4; no firm D call. Germline V gene sequence: CDR1 SEHNR, CDR2 FQNEAQ (reference sequence). The CDR3 totals 14 residues. With 6 bases removed from V and 8 bases from J, the gap between germline ends came to 16 bases. This CDR3 is CASSPGSAGEKLFF. The CDR3 DNA follows: TGTGCCAGCAGTCCCGGGTCCGCGGGGGAAAAACTGTTTTTT.

This clone was counted only a few times. The chain uses TRBV7-9 and TRBJ1-1, with D maybe TRBD1 (6 bases). Germline V gives CDR1 SEHNR, CDR2 FQNEAQ (reference sequence). The V end lost 7 bases, the J end lost 6 bases, and 15 bases lay between the germline ends. The CDR3 length is 13 residues. The CDR3 nucleotides read TGTGCCAGCACCACAAACAGGGTTTCTGAAGCTTTCTTT. It is translated as CASTTNRVSEAFF.

The V and J genes are TRBV18 and TRBJ1-4, with 11 positions matching TRBD1. Germline V gene sequence: CDR1 KGHSH, CDR2 LQKENI. V lost 3 bases, J lost 6 bases, and 0 bases stayed unmatched. The CDR3 spans 14 residues. For the CDR3, the DNA is TGTGCCAGCTCACCGGGACAGGGGGATGAAAAACTGTTTTTT. It specifies CASSPGQGDEKLFF.

This clone has just a few counts. The rearrangement joins TRBV19 to TRBJ1-1; 10 bases agree with TRBD1. The germline gives CDR1 LNHDA, CDR2 SQIVND (reference sequence). The junction had 3 bases not matched to a gene; V was cut back by 4 bases and J by 1 base. This CDR3 region has 15 residues. This CDR3 is CASSRWTGGNTEAFF. Here the CDR3 DNA reads TGTGCCAGTAGTAGGTGGACAGGGGGGAACACTGAAGCTTTCTTT. The full variable domain, completed using reference TRBV19 and TRBJ1-1, is DGGITQSPKYLFRKEGQNVTLSCEQNLNHDAMYWYRQDPGQGLRLIYYSQIVNDFQKGDIAEGYSVSREKKESFPLTVTSAQKNPTAFYLCASSRWTGGNTEAFFGQGTRLTVV.

The J gene is TRBJ1-1, the V gene TRBV11-3; unclear D gene. The germline CDR1 and CDR2 sequences are SGHNT and YENEEA. The ends were cut back, 0 bases at V and 2 bases at J, with 7 bases in the middle. The length of the CDR3 is 14 residues. The CDR3 protein is CASSLEGSNTEAFF. The CDR3 nucleotides are TGTGCCAGCAGCTTAGAGGGCAGCAACACTGAAGCTTTCTTT.

This sequence joins TRBV5-1 and TRBJ2-3, with D tentatively TRBD2 (6 bases). The CDR3 runs 16 residues. Germline V gene sequence: CDR1 SGHRS, CDR2 YFSETQ. The ends were cut back, 4 bases at V and 0 bases at J, with 15 bases in the middle. CDR3 bases: TGCGCCAGCAGCAACGACCCCGGGGGTAGCACAGATACGCAGTATTTT. Translated: CASSNDPGGSTDTQYF.

This clone has more than one count but fewer than ten. CDR3 in amino acids: CASSRDRGPDTQYF. The CDR3 coding sequence is TGTGCCAGCAGCCGGGACAGGGGGCCTGATACGCAGTATTTT. This sequence joins TRBV6-5 and TRBJ2-3; 12 positions match TRBD1. This CDR3 is built from 14 residues. V lost 6 bases, J lost 6 bases, and 4 bases stayed unmatched. Germline V CDR1 and CDR2: MNHEY, SVGAGI.

The chain couples TRBV6-1 to TRBJ1-3; 7 nucleotides match TRBD1. The ends lost 6 bases at V and 0 bases at J; junction bases unmatched: 5. Germline CDR1 reads MNHNS; CDR2 reads SASEGT. CDR3 length: 15 amino acids. CDR3 DNA sequence: TGTGCCAGCAGGGAGGGACAGAACTCTGGAAACACCATATATTTT. Protein sequence: CASREGQNSGNTIYF.

The rearrangement links TRBV30 to TRBJ2-4; D remains unclear. Trimming pared 2 bases from V and 8 bases from J, leaving 13 bases between. The germline gives CDR1 GTSNPN, CDR2 SVGIG (reference sequence). This CDR3 spans 13 amino acids. CDR3 nucleotide sequence: TGTGCCTGGAGTCTAACGCAAAGAGACATTCAGTACTTC. This codes for CAWSLTQRDIQYF.

This clone came up many times. This CDR3 is CASRLRGGTNTGELFF. In DNA, the CDR3 is TGTGCCAGCAGGCTACGGGGGGGGACCAACACCGGGGAGCTGTTTTTT. The chain employs TRBV2 and TRBJ2-2; 8 bases align to TRBD2. The CDR3 extends over 16 amino acids. Unmatched junction bases numbered 8, after V lost 6 bases and J lost 2 bases. Germline V CDR1 and CDR2: SNHLY, FYNNEI.

This chain uses TRBV5-1 with TRBJ1-6; 10 bases map to TRBD1. V lost 4 bases, J lost 5 bases, and 9 bases stayed unmatched. CDR3 length equals 17 residues. Germline V gene sequence: CDR1 SGHRS, CDR2 YFSETQ. CDR3 sequence reads: CASSPGTGVGDNSPLHF. In nucleotides, the CDR3 is TGCGCCAGCAGCCCCGGGACAGGGGTAGGAGATAATTCACCCCTCCACTTT.

This clone was seen only a few times. The chain combines TRBV6-5 with TRBJ1-1, with D perhaps TRBD1 (6 bases). The CDR3 runs 13 residues. Trimming pared 7 bases from V and 5 bases from J, leaving 14 bases between. From germline, CDR1 is MNHEY and CDR2 SVGAGI. CDR3 in amino acids: CASINTQGTEAFF. The CDR3 region has the DNA TGTGCCAGCATTAATACACAGGGAACTGAAGCTTTCTTT.

This clone appeared a few times. CDR3 bases: TGCGCCAGCAGCCAAGCGTCAGTTGTCAGGGGTACCTACGAGCAGTACTTC. Its protein is CASSQASVVRGTYEQYF. The chain has TRBV4-1 and TRBJ2-7, with D tentatively TRBD1 (6 bases). The CDR3 loop spans 17 amino acids. Trimming removed 1 base from V and 2 bases from J, with 18 bases in between. The V gene's germline CDR1 is MGHRA and CDR2 YSYEKL.

The sample holds a few counts of this clone. The chain joins TRBV14 to TRBJ1-3; D is perhaps TRBD1 (6 bases). In germline, CDR1 is SGHDN, CDR2 FVKESK. The CDR3 spans 19 residues. V was trimmed by 0 bases and J by 0 bases, leaving 18 bases between them. The CDR3, as DNA: TGTGCCAGCAGCCAAGATGGGGGCCAGGCGGCCGACTCTGGAAACACCATATATTTT. The encoded protein is CASSQDGGQAADSGNTIYF.

V usage is TRBV19 and J usage is TRBJ2-7, with 8 bases that match TRBD2. Germline V gene sequence: CDR1 LNHDA, CDR2 SQIVND (reference sequence). This CDR3 is built from 13 residues. The V and J ends lost 6 bases and 5 bases, in that order; junction bases with no gene match: 6. For the CDR3, the DNA is TGTGCCAGTAGGACCCCGGGGGGGGACGAGCAGTACTTC. This encodes CASRTPGGDEQYF. The variable domain in full, completed from reference TRBV19 and TRBJ2-7, reads DGGITQSPKYLFRKEGQNVTLSCEQNLNHDAMYWYRQDPGQGLRLIYYSQIVNDFQKGDIAEGYSVSREKKESFPLTVTSAQKNPTAFYLCASRTPGGDEQYFGPGTRLTVT.

The table lists this clone with a few counts. V gene TRBV6-1 combines with J gene TRBJ1-2; possibly TRBD1 for D (5 bases). The CDR3 covers 15 residues. In germline, CDR1 is MNHNS, CDR2 SASEGT. The V gene lost 2 bases and the J gene lost 4 bases, with 14 bases spanning the gap. The CDR3 sequence: CASSERTQDSYGYTF. CDR3 bases: TGTGCCAGCAGTGAAAGGACACAGGATTCCTATGGCTACACCTTC.

This chain joins TRBV18 and TRBJ1-1; D is perhaps TRBD1 (5 bases). V was clipped by 1 base and J by 7 bases, with 7 bases between them. Germline assignment: CDR1 KGHSH and CDR2 LQKENI. This CDR3 has 12 amino acids. The CDR3 nucleotides read TGTGCCAGCTCACCACGACAGATTGAAGCTTTCTTT. The encoded protein is CASSPRQIEAFF. Variable domain in full (rest from reference TRBV18 and TRBJ1-1): NAGVMQNPRHLVRRRGQEARLRCSPMKGHSHVYWYRQLPEEGLKFMVYLQKENIIDESGMPKERFSAEFPKEGPSILRIQQVVRGDSAAYFCASSPRQIEAFFGQGTRLTVV.

There are a few counts of this clone. The chain carries TRBV10-1 and TRBJ2-1; D not resolved. Germline values: CDR1 WNHNN, CDR2 SYGVQD (reference sequence). The CDR3 is 14 residues long. V was shortened by 3 bases and J by 6 bases, with 12 bases between the two germline ends. In nucleotides, the CDR3 is TGCGCCAGCAGTGATAGCTCGCGGCCCAATGAGCAGTTCTTC. The encoded protein is CASSDSSRPNEQFF.

This clone was counted between two and nine times. CDR3 protein: CASSWEGTSGTYEQYF. The CDR3 DNA reads as TGTGCCAGCAGCTGGGAGGGGACTAGCGGAACCTACGAGCAGTACTTC. The rearrangement joins TRBV5-4 to TRBJ2-7; 11 bases map to TRBD2. The germline V gene has CDR1 SGHNT and CDR2 YYREEE (reference sequence). This CDR3 comprises 16 residues. V was clipped by 3 bases and J by 2 bases; unmatched bases: 7.

The sample holds one count of this clone. The chain links TRBV19 to TRBJ2-7; 9 bases match TRBD2. The length of the CDR3 is 19 residues. Unmatched junction bases numbered 24, after V lost 6 bases and J lost 6 bases. Germline V CDR1 and CDR2: LNHDA, SQIVND (reference sequence). This CDR3 is CASRGPSGTASIASSEQYF. DNA for the CDR3: TGTGCCAGTAGGGGGCCTAGCGGGACTGCAAGCATTGCGAGCTCCGAGCAGTACTTC. The variable domain in full, completed from reference TRBV19 and TRBJ2-7, reads DGGITQSPKYLFRKEGQNVTLSCEQNLNHDAMYWYRQDPGQGLRLIYYSQIVNDFQKGDIAEGYSVSREKKESFPLTVTSAQKNPTAFYLCASRGPSGTASIASSEQYFGPGTRLTVT.

This rearrangement joins TRBV11-2 to TRBJ2-1; 12 nucleotides line up with TRBD2. V lost 3 bases and J lost 0; bases outside the gene matches: 0. The CDR3 is 16 amino acids. Germline CDR1 is SGHAT and CDR2 is FQNNGV. This CDR3 reads CASSLTSGSSYNEQFF. The CDR3 region has the DNA TGTGCCAGCAGCTTGACTAGCGGGAGCTCCTACAATGAGCAGTTCTTC.

The chain uses TRBV19 and TRBJ1-2; the D is unclear. This CDR3 is built from 15 residues. From germline, CDR1 is LNHDA and CDR2 SQIVND (reference sequence). Between the trimmed V and J ends, which lost 4 bases and 0 bases, there was a span of 12 bases. In DNA, the CDR3 is TGTGCCAGTAGTAGGCTGGCAGGCACTAACTATGGCTACACCTTC. Protein product: CASSRLAGTNYGYTF.

This clone was counted only a few times. The chain has TRBV9 and TRBJ2-7; the match to TRBD2 covers 9 bases. Germline CDR1 reads SGDLS; CDR2 reads YYNGEE. The CDR3 has 16 amino acids. The V gene end was trimmed by 0 bases and the J gene end by 3 bases; junction bases not matched to a gene: 7. CDR3 bases: TGTGCCAGCAGCGTAGACGCTGCTAGCGGGATCTACGAGCAGTACTTC. This gives the protein CASSVDAASGIYEQYF.